One sample yielded the 8 T cell receptor beta chains listed below, sequenced in a study of OX40 agonist ivuxolimab in advanced cancers. TCRdb keeps only in-frame clones here, not all; method: immunoSEQ multiplex PCR. The data show 70,000 or so clones, approximately 90% seen once. The sample was CD4+ or CD8+ T cells sorted from blood, taken in a trial of the OX40 agonist ivuxolimab. These TCRs come from an adult with an advanced solid tumor such as melanoma, head and neck, liver or kidney cancer.

The J gene is TRBJ1-3, the V gene TRBV5-1; weak D call: TRBD1 (5 bases). Germline V gene lookup returns CDR1 SGHRS and CDR2 YFSETQ. V gave up 4 bases and J gave up 1 base, with 15 bases separating them. This CDR3 is 16 amino acids long. CDR3 sequence: CASSRDGGASGNTIYF. DNA for the CDR3: TGCGCCAGCAGCCGGGACGGAGGAGCGTCTGGAAACACCATATATTTT.

This rearrangement joins TRBV5-1 to TRBJ1-1; 7 bases line up with TRBD1. CDR1 is SGHRS and CDR2 is YFSETQ in the germline V gene. The length of the CDR3 is 14 residues. The trim removed 4 bases at V and 5 bases at J, leaving 8 bases unmatched. DNA of the CDR3: TGCGCCAGCAGCGTGGAGGGGGCGCGGACTGAAGCTTTCTTT. It yields the protein CASSVEGARTEAFF.

V and J are TRBV19 and TRBJ2-1; 14 positions agree with TRBD2. The V and J ends lost 7 bases and 7 bases, in that order; junction bases with no gene match: 6. The CDR3 runs to 15 residues. CDR1 and CDR2 (germline): LNHDA, SQIVND (reference sequence). The CDR3 sequence: CASTGLAGVKNEQFF. CDR3 DNA sequence: TGTGCCAGTACGGGACTAGCGGGAGTAAAAAATGAGCAGTTCTTC. The entire variable domain, with the rest obtained from reference TRBV19 and TRBJ2-1, is as follows: DGGITQSPKYLFRKEGQNVTLSCEQNLNHDAMYWYRQDPGQGLRLIYYSQIVNDFQKGDIAEGYSVSREKKESFPLTVTSAQKNPTAFYLCASTGLAGVKNEQFFGPGTRLTVL.

The genes are TRBV7-9 and TRBJ1-3, with a tentative D call TRBD1 (6 bases). V lost 3 bases to trimming and J lost 0 bases, with 15 bases between them. Germline V gene lookup returns CDR1 SEHNR and CDR2 FQNEAQ (reference sequence). The CDR3 loop spans 17 amino acids. CDR3 nucleotide sequence: TGTGCCAGCAGCTTTGAAAAGCAGGGGAACTCTGGAAACACCATATATTTT. Its protein is CASSFEKQGNSGNTIYF.

This sequence joins TRBV28 and TRBJ1-1; TRBD1 might be the D (5 bases). The CDR3 covers 17 residues. V lost 6 bases and J lost 6, with 26 bases in between. Germline V gene data show CDR1 as MDHEN and CDR2 as SYDVKM. The CDR3 sequence: CASSLGGILRRTAEAFF. The DNA of the CDR3 is TGTGCCAGCAGCCTGGGGGGGATTCTCCGACGGACGGCTGAAGCTTTCTTT.

The chain joins TRBV14 to TRBJ2-1; 7 nucleotides match TRBD2. Looked up from germline, CDR1 is SGHDN and CDR2 is FVKESK. V shed 1 base, J shed 4 bases, and the junction held 7 bases outside the gene matches. The CDR3 runs 16 residues. CDR3: CASSQVGGKVYNEQFF. The CDR3 DNA reads as TGTGCCAGCAGCCAAGTGGGAGGGAAGGTTTACAATGAGCAGTTCTTC.

V is TRBV7-9 and J is TRBJ2-1, with D perhaps given as TRBD1 or TRBD2 (5 bases each). The CDR3 is 16 amino acids. The germline CDR1 and CDR2 sequences are SEHNR and FQNEAQ (reference sequence). V was clipped by 4 bases and J by 9 bases, with 22 bases between them. The CDR3 spells CASSSSDGGSGAEQFF. In DNA form, the CDR3 reads TGTGCCAGCAGCTCATCTGATGGGGGTTCGGGTGCTGAGCAGTTCTTC.

V gene TRBV5-1 combines with J gene TRBJ2-2; weak D call: TRBD2 (6 bases). The CDR3 runs 15 residues. Trimming took off 0 bases at V and 4 bases at J, with 10 bases between the two ends. The germline gives CDR1 SGHRS, CDR2 YFSETQ. CDR3 region: CASSLEEGITGELFF. The CDR3 DNA reads as TGCGCCAGCAGCTTGGAGGAGGGAATCACCGGGGAGCTGTTTTTT.